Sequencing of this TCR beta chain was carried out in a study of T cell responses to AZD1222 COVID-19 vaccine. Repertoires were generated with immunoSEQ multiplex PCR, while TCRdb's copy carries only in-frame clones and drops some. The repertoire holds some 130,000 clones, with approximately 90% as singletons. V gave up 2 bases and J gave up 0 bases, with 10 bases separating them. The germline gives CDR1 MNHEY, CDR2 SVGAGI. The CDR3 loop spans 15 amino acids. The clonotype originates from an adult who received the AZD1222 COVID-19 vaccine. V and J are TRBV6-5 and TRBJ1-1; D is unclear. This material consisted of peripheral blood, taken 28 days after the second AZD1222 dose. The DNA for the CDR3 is TGTGCCAGCAGTTACCGACCAGATATGAACACTGAAGCTTTCTTT. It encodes CASSYRPDMNTEAFF.